The 12 T cell receptor beta chains listed next were all sequenced from one sample in a study of CD8 T cells in Susac syndrome. Reverse transcription of roughly 0.5 to 1 ug RNA used random hexamers. TCRdb re-derived calls from the immunoSEQ multiplex PCR reads in MiXCR, one entry per CDR3 protein. The table records approximately 190,000 distinct CDR3 sequences, 95% of them present only once. What was sequenced was CD8+ T cells from PBMCs. These receptors were taken from a human donor with Susac syndrome.

The V and J genes are TRBV5-1 and TRBJ1-2, with 8 positions matching TRBD1. V trimming: 1 base; J trimming: 0 bases; junction bases outside the gene matches: 5. There are 16 residues in the CDR3. The germline gives CDR1 SGHRS, CDR2 YFSETQ. The DNA of the CDR3 is TGCGCCAGCAGCTTGTGGGCGACAGGGGCTAACTATGGCTACACCTTC. Translated, it gives CASSLWATGANYGYTF.

This clonotype came up once. The rearrangement uses TRBV29-1 and TRBJ1-1, with unresolved D. This CDR3 is 15 amino acids long. Germline V lookup: CDR1 SQVTM, CDR2 ANQGSEA. The V end was cut by 0 bases, the J end by 1 base, with 12 bases between. CDR3 DNA: TGCAGCGTTGAAGATAGGGCAGTGCCGAACACTGAAGCTTTCTTT. As protein: CSVEDRAVPNTEAFF.

J is TRBJ2-7 and V is TRBV28; D is uncertain. The CDR3 is 13 amino acids. Per germline, CDR1 MDHEN and CDR2 SYDVKM. V dropped 6 bases and J dropped 2 bases, with 11 bases sitting between them. CDR3 protein: CASRWINAYEQYF. CDR3 DNA sequence: TGTGCCAGCAGGTGGATTAACGCCTACGAGCAGTACTTC. Full variable domain (missing parts from reference TRBV28 and TRBJ2-7): DVKVTQSSRYLVKRTGEKVFLECVQDMDHENMFWYRQDPGLGLRLIYFSYDVKMKEKGDIPEGYSVSREKKERFSLILESASTNQTSMYLCASRWINAYEQYFGPGTRLTVT.

CDR3 protein: CASSLRDSHQPQHF. In DNA form, the CDR3 reads TGTGCCAGCAGCCTCAGGGATTCCCATCAGCCCCAGCATTTT. The chain couples TRBV28 to TRBJ1-5, with a tentative D call TRBD1 (5 bases). This CDR3 spans 14 amino acids. V was pared by 6 bases and J by 5 bases, with 14 bases between. Germline CDR1 reads MDHEN; CDR2 reads SYDVKM.

The rearrangement uses TRBV2 and TRBJ2-2, with 8 bases that match TRBD1. V was clipped by 1 base and J by 2 bases; unmatched bases: 6. The CDR3 loop spans 17 amino acids. CDR1 and CDR2 from the germline V gene are SNHLY and FYNNEI. In DNA form, the CDR3 reads TGTGCCAGCAGTGAAGTAGGGACAGGCAGTAACACCGGGGAGCTGTTTTTT. It codes for CASSEVGTGSNTGELFF.

The chain has TRBV29-1 and TRBJ2-7; 8 bases map to TRBD2. The length of the CDR3 is 15 residues. Germline CDR1 SQVTM, CDR2 ANQGSEA. Unmatched junction bases numbered 4, after V lost 0 bases and J lost 0 bases. The CDR3 DNA sequence: TGCAGCGTTGAAGAATCGGGGACTAGCTCCTACGAGCAGTACTTC. Translating it yields CSVEESGTSSYEQYF.

J is TRBJ2-3 and V is TRBV7-6; D possibly corresponds to TRBD2 (6 bases). Germline CDR1 and CDR2: SGHVS and FNYEAQ. The CDR3 contains 16 residues. V lost 0 bases, J lost 4 bases, and 14 bases lay in between. The CDR3 region is CASSLAPGLSADTQYF. Here the CDR3 DNA reads TGTGCCAGCAGCTTAGCTCCGGGACTTTCCGCAGATACGCAGTATTTT.

The V call is TRBV9, the J call TRBJ2-1; 7 positions agree with TRBD1. Germline V gene lookup returns CDR1 SGDLS and CDR2 YYNGEE. V was pared by 3 bases and J by 7 bases, with 7 bases of the junction left unmatched. CDR3 length: 14 residues. Here the CDR3 reads CASSESGTENEQFF. The CDR3 DNA is TGTGCCAGCAGCGAATCGGGGACAGAAAATGAGCAGTTCTTC.

The chain recombines TRBV7-9 with TRBJ2-2; D unclear. The CDR3 sequence is 17 residues long. Germline V lookup: CDR1 SEHNR, CDR2 FQNEAQ (reference sequence). Trimming left V 5 bases short and J 4 bases short, with 20 bases between. CDR3 nucleotide sequence: TGTGCCAGCAGCCCAACTTCCCCCACTCCCGGCACCGGGGAGCTGTTTTTT. Its translation is CASSPTSPTPGTGELFF.

This clonotype was observed once. The chain combines TRBV7-3 with TRBJ2-6, with a possible D match to TRBD2 (6 bases). The CDR3 has 17 residues. V lost 5 bases to trimming and J lost 2 bases, with 16 bases between them. Germline CDR1 SGHTA, CDR2 FQGTGA. DNA of the CDR3: TGTGCCAGCAGCCCCCACCTCGGGACTGCTGGGGCCAACGTCCTGACTTTC. This encodes CASSPHLGTAGANVLTF.

The chain recombines TRBV7-2 with TRBJ1-1; TRBD1 matches 8 bases. In germline, CDR1 is SGHTA, CDR2 FQGNSA. The length of the CDR3 is 16 residues. The junction had 9 bases not matched to a gene; V was cut back by 1 base and J by 5 bases. The CDR3 bases are TGTGCCAGCAGCTTAGTGGGACAGGAGCCGGGGACTGAAGCTTTCTTT. Encoded protein: CASSLVGQEPGTEAFF.

V and J are TRBV2 and TRBJ2-3, with TRBD1 identical over 8 bases. The CDR3 is 18 residues long. Looked up from germline, CDR1 is SNHLY and CDR2 is FYNNEI. The V and J ends lost 4 bases and 7 bases, in that order; junction bases with no gene match: 19. For the CDR3, the DNA is TGTGCCAGCAGTGGGCAAAGGGGACAGGAGTTTCTTTCGAATACGCAGTATTTT. Translation gives CASSGQRGQEFLSNTQYF.